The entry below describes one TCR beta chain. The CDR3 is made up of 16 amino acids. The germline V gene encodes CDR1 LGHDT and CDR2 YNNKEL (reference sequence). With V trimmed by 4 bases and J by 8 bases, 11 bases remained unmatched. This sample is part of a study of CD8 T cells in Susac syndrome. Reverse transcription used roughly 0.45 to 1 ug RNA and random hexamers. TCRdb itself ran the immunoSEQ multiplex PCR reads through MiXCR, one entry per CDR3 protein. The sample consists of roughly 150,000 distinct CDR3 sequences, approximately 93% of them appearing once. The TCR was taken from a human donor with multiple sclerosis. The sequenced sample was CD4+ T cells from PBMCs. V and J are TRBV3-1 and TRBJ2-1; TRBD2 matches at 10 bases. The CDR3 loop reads CASSLRSSGRGDEQFF. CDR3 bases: TGTGCCAGCAGCCTCCGCTCTAGCGGGAGAGGGGATGAGCAGTTCTTC.